This TCR beta chain was found in a study of Tregs in tolerant kidney transplant recipients. With 1 base removed from V and 6 bases from J, the gap between germline ends came to 12 bases. Germline assignment: CDR1 SEHNR and CDR2 FQNEAQ (reference sequence). The CDR3 is made up of 14 amino acids. This clone was seen a few times. The method was immunoSEQ multiplex PCR; TCRdb's version includes in-frame clones alone and lacks a portion of them. This table holds 20,000 to 25,000 clones, approximately 81% found once. Related graft donors supplied nonmyeloablative bone marrow transplants, and mixed chimerism was transient.

The sample was CD8+ T cells from blood (PBMCs), taken 6 months after the transplant. The clonotype originates from a human patient who received a combined kidney and bone marrow transplant. The graft donor may account for some of the T cells. The chain couples TRBV7-9 to TRBJ1-2, with a tentative D call TRBD1 (5 bases). CDR3: CASSLDSGGDGYTF. In DNA, the CDR3 is TGTGCCAGCAGCTTAGACTCGGGGGGGGATGGCTACACCTTC.